Reported below is one T cell receptor beta chain. Using immunoSEQ multiplex PCR, the repertoire was profiled, and TCRdb retains in-frame clones only, with some absent. Found here are roughly 190,000 clones, about 85% of them singletons; the top ten hold roughly 15%. Between the trimmed V and J ends, which lost 1 base and 9 bases, there was a span of 13 bases. CDR1 is MNHNS, CDR2 SASEGT, per germline. The CDR3 is 14 residues long. The data were obtained in a study of blood T cell repertoires in COVID-19. Study-level background: Specimens from acute and convalescent COVID-19 originated in the United States, Italy and Spain.

The TCR comes from a woman between 65 and 79 years old with COVID-19, enrolled during active disease. This rearrangement joins TRBV6-1 to TRBJ2-1; D may be TRBD2 (5 bases). Sample: peripheral blood. This CDR3 is CASSEGYWTSEQFF. DNA of the CDR3: TGTGCCAGCAGTGAAGGCTACTGGACTTCTGAGCAGTTCTTC.